This T cell receptor (beta chain) was sequenced during a study of T cell responses to AZD1222 COVID-19 vaccine. Study conclusions and caveats: The study found Spike-specific TCR breadth and depth rose after two AZD1222 doses.

A word on this clone: Its antigen is unidentified.

The repertoire was sequenced with immunoSEQ multiplex PCR; TCRdb's copy has only in-frame clones and lacks some. The sample records under 150,000 clones, 93% being singletons. The clonotype comes from an adult in good health. This specimen was peripheral blood, taken on day 0 of AZD1222 vaccination.

The CDR3 nucleotides read TGTGCCAGTAGTAACCAGGGTTCGTCCTACGAGCAGTACTTC. Translated: CASSNQGSSYEQYF. The chain has TRBV19 and TRBJ2-7, with a weak D call TRBD1 (5 bases). Germline-derived CDR1 and CDR2 are LNHDA and SQIVND (reference sequence). Trimming left V 4 bases short and J 1 base short, with 11 bases between. The length of the CDR3 is 14 residues.